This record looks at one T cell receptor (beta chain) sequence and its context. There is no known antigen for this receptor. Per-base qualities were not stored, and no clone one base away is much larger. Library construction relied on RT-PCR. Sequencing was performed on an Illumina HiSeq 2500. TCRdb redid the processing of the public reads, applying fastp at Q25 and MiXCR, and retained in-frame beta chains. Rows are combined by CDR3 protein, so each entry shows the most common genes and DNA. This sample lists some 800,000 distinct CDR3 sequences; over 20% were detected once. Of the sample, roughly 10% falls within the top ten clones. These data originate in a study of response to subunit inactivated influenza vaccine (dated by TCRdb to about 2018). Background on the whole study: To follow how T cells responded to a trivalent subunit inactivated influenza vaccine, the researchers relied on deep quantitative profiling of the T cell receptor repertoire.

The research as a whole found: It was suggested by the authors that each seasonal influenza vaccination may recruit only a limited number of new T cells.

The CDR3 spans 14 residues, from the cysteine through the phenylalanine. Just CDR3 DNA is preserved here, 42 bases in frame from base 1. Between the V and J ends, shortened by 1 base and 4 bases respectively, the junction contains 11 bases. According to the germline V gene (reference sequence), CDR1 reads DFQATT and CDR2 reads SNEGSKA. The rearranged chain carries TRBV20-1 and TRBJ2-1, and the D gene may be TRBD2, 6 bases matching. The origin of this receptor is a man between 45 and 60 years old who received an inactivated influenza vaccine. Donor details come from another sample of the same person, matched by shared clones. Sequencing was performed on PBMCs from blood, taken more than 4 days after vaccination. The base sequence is TGCAGTGCTAGAGTTGCGGGACGTTACAATGAGCAGTTCTTC. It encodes CSARVAGRYNEQFF.